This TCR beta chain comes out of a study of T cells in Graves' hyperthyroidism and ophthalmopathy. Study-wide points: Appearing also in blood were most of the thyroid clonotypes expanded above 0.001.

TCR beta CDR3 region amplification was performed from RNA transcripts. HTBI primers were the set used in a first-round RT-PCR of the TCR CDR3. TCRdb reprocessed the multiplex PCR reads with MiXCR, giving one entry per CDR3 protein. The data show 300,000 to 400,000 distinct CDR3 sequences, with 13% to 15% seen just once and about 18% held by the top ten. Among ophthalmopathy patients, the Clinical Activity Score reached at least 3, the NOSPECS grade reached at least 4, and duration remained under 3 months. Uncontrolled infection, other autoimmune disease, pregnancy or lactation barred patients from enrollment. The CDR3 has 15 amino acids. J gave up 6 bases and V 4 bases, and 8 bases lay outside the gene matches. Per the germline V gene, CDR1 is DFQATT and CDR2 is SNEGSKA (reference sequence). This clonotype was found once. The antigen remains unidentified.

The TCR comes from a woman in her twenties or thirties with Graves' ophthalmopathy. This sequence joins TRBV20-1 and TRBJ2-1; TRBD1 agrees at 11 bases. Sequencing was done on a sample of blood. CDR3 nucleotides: TGCAGTGCTATAGGACAGGGGGCGCGGTCCAATGAGCAGTTCTTC. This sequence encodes CSAIGQGARSNEQFF.